This T cell receptor beta chain was obtained from a study of OX40 agonist ivuxolimab in advanced cancers. Sequencing was performed with immunoSEQ multiplex PCR; in TCRdb, only in-frame clones are kept and a portion is missing. The sample gives 44,000 or so clones, approximately 79% of which show up once; approximately 2% is in the top ten. V lost 0 bases, J lost 10 bases, and 8 bases stayed unmatched. There are 15 residues in the CDR3. CDR1 SGHTA and CDR2 FQGNSA come from the germline V gene. The TCR was taken from an adult with an advanced solid tumor such as melanoma, head and neck, liver or kidney cancer. Sequencing was performed on CD4+ or CD8+ T cells sorted from blood, taken in a trial of the OX40 agonist ivuxolimab. The chain links TRBV7-2 to TRBJ1-2; 10 nucleotides agree with TRBD1. This CDR3 is CASSLASGQGVLYTF. CDR3 DNA sequence: TGTGCCAGCAGCTTAGCGTCAGGACAGGGGGTTCTCTACACCTTC.